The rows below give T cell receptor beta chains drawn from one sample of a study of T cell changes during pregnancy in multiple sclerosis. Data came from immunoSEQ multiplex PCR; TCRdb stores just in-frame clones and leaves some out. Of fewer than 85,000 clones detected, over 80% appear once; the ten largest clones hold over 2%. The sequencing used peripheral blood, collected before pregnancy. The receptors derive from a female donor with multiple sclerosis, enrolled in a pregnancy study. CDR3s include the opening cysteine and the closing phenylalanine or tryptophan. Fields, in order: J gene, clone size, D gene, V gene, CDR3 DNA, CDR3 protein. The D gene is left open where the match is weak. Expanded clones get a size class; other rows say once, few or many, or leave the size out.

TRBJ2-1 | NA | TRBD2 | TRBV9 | TGTGCCAGCACCCCGGGACTAGGGATCAATGAGCAGTTCTTC | CASTPGLGINEQFF
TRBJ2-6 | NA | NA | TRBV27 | TGTGCCAGCCGCCGAACAGGCAGCGTCCTGACTTTC | CASRRTGSVLTF
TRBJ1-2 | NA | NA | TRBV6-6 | TGTGCCAGCAGTCGAGACTCTACTAACTATGGCTACACCTTC | CASSRDSTNYGYTF
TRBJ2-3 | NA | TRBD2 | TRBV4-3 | TGCGCCAGCGCCCTGACTAGCGGGGGCACAGATACGCAGTATTTT | CASALTSGGTDTQYF
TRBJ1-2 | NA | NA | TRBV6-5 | TGTGCCAGCAGTTCCCCCATGCAGGGTGGCTACACCTTC | CASSSPMQGGYTF
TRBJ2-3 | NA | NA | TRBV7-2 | TGTGCCAGCAGCCAGCAGGGAACAGATACGCAGTATTTT | CASSQQGTDTQYF
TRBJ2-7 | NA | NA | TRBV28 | TGTGCCAGCAGTCCGTCGCCGGACTGGAACTCCTACGAGCAGTACTTC | CASSPSPDWNSYEQYF
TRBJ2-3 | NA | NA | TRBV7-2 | TGTGCCAGCAGCTTAGAACCAGGAACCATAGCAGATACGCAGTATTTT | CASSLEPGTIADTQYF
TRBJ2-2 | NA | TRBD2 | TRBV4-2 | TGTGCCAGCAGCCAAGAGAGGGGTAGCGGGAGTGCCGGGGAGCTGTTTTTT | CASSQERGSGSAGELFF
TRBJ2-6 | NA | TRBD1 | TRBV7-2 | TGTGCCAGCAGCTTAGAACCCAGGGGGCGCAGAGGGGCCAACGTCCTGACTTTC | CASSLEPRGRRGANVLTF
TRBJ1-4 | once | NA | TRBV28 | TGTGCCAGCTGGGGCCCCAATGATGAAAAACTGTTTTTT | CASWGPNDEKLFF
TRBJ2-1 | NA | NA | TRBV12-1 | TGTGCCAGCAGCTTTGGGCGGACTGGCGTGCGGGTCGATGAGCAGTTCTTC | CASSFGRTGVRVDEQFF
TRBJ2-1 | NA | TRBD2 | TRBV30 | TGTGCCTGGAGTGTACTAGCGGGAGCCTACAATGAGCAGTTCTTC | CAWSVLAGAYNEQFF
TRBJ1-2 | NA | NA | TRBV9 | TGTGCCAGCAGCGCAGATCCGGACAGTTTGGGGGCTAACTATGGCTACACCTTC | CASSADPDSLGANYGYTF
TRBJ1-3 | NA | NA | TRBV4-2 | TGTGCCAGCAGCCAGCCGGGACAAGGAAACACCATATATTTT | CASSQPGQGNTIYF
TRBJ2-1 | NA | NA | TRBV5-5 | TGTGCCAGCAGCTTGGGGCAATACAATGAGCAGTTCTTC | CASSLGQYNEQFF
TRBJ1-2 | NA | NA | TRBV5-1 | TGCGCCAGCGCAGAAGGGGGAAACGTTAACTATGGCTACACCTTC | CASAEGGNVNYGYTF
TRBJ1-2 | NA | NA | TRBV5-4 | TGTGCCAGCAGCCCCTCCAATAGCCTTAACTATGGCTACACCTTC | CASSPSNSLNYGYTF
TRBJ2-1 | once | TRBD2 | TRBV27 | TGTGCCAGCAGCCATGGGACTAGCATTCCGTATGAGCAGTTCTTC | CASSHGTSIPYEQFF
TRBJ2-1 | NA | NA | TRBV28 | TGTGCCAGCAGACGATCCAAGCGGGACAAGTCCTACAATGAGCAGTTCTTC | CASRRSKRDKSYNEQFF
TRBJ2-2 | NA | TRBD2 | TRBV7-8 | TGTGCCAGCAGCTTGCCCCTAGCGGCCCAAAGGACCGGGGAGCTGTTTTTT | CASSLPLAAQRTGELFF
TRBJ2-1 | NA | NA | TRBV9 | TGTGCCAGCAGCGTAACCCCGGGGAGTCATGAGCAGTTCTTC | CASSVTPGSHEQFF
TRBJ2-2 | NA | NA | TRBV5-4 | TGTGCCAGCAGCTTGGCCGGGGAAACCGGGGAGCTGTTTTTT | CASSLAGETGELFF
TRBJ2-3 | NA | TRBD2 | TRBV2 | TGTGCCAGCAGTGGGACTAGCGCCAACACAGATACGCAGTATTTT | CASSGTSANTDTQYF
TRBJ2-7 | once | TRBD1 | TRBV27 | TGTGCCAGCAGTTCACCGGGACAGGGGGCGATCGAGCAGTACTTC | CASSSPGQGAIEQYF
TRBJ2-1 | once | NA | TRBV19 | TGTGCCAGTAGTATCGTGTCCCCGGGTGAGCAGTTCTTC | CASSIVSPGEQFF
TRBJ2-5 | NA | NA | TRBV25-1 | TGTGCCACCTATCGAGAGGATTCCCAGTACTTC | CATYREDSQYF
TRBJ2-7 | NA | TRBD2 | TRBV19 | TGTGCCAGCAGTCCCGGGACTAGCGGCTACGAGCAGTACTTC | CASSPGTSGYEQYF
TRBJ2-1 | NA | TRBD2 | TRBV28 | TGTGCCAGCAGAGATAGCGGGGCGGGGGGGCAGTTCTTC | CASRDSGAGGQFF
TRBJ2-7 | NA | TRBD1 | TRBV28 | TGTGCCAGCAGTTCCCCCGGGACAGGGAAAGGCGAGCAGTACTTC | CASSSPGTGKGEQYF
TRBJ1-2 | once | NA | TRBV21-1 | TGTGCCAGCAGCAAAGAGTTAGCCACTAACTATGGCTACACCTTC | CASSKELATNYGYTF
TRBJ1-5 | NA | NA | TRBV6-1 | TGTGCCAGCAGTGCTGCAGGGCCCAGCAATCAGCCCCAGCATTTT | CASSAAGPSNQPQHF
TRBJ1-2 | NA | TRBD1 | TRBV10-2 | TGCGCCAGCAGACAACGACAGGGTAGGGGCTACACCTTC | CASRQRQGRGYTF
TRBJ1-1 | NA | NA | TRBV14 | TGTGCCAGCAGCCAAGCCGGGGGTATCGAAGCTTTCTTT | CASSQAGGIEAFF
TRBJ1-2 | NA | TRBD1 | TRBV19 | TGTGCCAGTAGTTCCCGGACAGGCGGCTACACCTTC | CASSSRTGGYTF
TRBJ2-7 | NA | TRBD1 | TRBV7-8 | TGTGCCAGCAGCTTAGCGAAACTGGAAAGGGGACAGGGTATGTACGAGCAGTACTTC | CASSLAKLERGQGMYEQYF
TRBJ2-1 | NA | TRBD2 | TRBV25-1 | TGTGCCAGCAGTGGCCGGGGGGTTAGCAATGAGCAGTTCTTC | CASSGRGVSNEQFF
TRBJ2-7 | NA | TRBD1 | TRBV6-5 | TGTGCCAGCAGCAGAACCGGGACAGGGGGCGGCGAGCAGTACTTC | CASSRTGTGGGEQYF
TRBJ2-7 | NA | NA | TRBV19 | TGTGCCAGTATCAAGAGGGTGTACGAGCAGTACTTC | CASIKRVYEQYF
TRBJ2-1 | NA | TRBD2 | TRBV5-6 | TGTGCCAGCAGCACCCCGTCCAGGGCGGGAGACTACAATGAGCAGTTCTTC | CASSTPSRAGDYNEQFF